These T cell receptor beta chains were read from a single sample in a study of blood T cell repertoires in COVID-19. Only in-frame clones appear in the TCRdb table, and some are missing; sequencing was by immunoSEQ multiplex PCR. The table includes about 88,000 clones, around 72% detected once. Sequencing was performed on peripheral blood. The receptors here all came from a woman in her sixties or seventies in a cohort sampled during active or convalescent COVID-19. Both conserved end residues are part of each CDR3. A D gene is named only where the DNA matches it firmly. Where a row states a size, it is once, few, many or the class of an expanded clone; other rows omit it.

cdr3_aa cdr3_nt v_call d_call cdr3_length clone_size j_call
CASRPGGLSTEAFF TGCGCCAGCAGACCAGGGGGCTTGAGCACTGAAGCTTTCTTT TRBV5-1 TRBD1 14 NA TRBJ1-1
CASSERWTSGDLDTQYF TGTGCCAGCAGTGAACGATGGACTAGCGGGGACTTAGATACGCAGTATTTT TRBV25-1 TRBD2 17 NA TRBJ2-3
CASSSTPYTEAFF TGTGCTAGCAGCTCAACACCTTACACTGAAGCTTTCTTT TRBV7-7 NA 13 NA TRBJ1-1
CASSLPGLAVQYF TGTGCCAGCAGCTTACCGGGTCTAGCCGTGCAGTATTTT TRBV5-6 NA 13 NA TRBJ2-3
CASIGMGTGGFNQPQHF TGTGCCAGCATAGGGATGGGGACAGGGGGCTTCAATCAGCCCCAGCATTTT TRBV28 TRBD1 17 NA TRBJ1-5
CASSQDRSPPYEQYF TGTGCCAGCAGCCAAGACAGGTCTCCGCCCTACGAGCAGTACTTC TRBV11-2 NA 15 NA TRBJ2-7
CASSFRTGKTGETQYF TGTGCCAGCAGCTTCCGGACAGGGAAGACAGGAGAGACCCAGTACTTC TRBV11-2 TRBD1 16 few TRBJ2-5
CASRTSGIYNEQFF TGTGCCAGCAGGACTAGCGGGATTTACAATGAGCAGTTCTTC TRBV21-1 NA 14 NA TRBJ2-1
CASSGLGDGELFF TGTGCCAGCAGCGGACTAGGGGACGGGGAGCTGTTTTTT TRBV7-3 TRBD2 13 NA TRBJ2-2
CASSSGRWTMNTEAFF TGTGCCAGTAGTAGTGGCAGGTGGACAATGAACACTGAAGCTTTCTTT TRBV19 NA 16 NA TRBJ1-1
CASSVSYGDRGNSPLHF TGCGCCAGCAGCGTATCATACGGGGACAGGGGGAATTCACCCCTCCACTTT TRBV5-1 TRBD1 17 few TRBJ1-6
CASSPPGLGGELFF TGTGCCAGCAGCCCACCAGGTTTGGGCGGGGAGCTGTTTTTT TRBV7-2 NA 14 NA TRBJ2-2
CASRLGGHRGNQPQHF TGTGCAAGTCGCTTAGGGGGACATCGGGGCAATCAGCCCCAGCATTTT TRBV12-2 NA 16 NA TRBJ1-5
CASSYSYPTQRTQYF TGTGCCAGCAGTTACTCCTACCCCACCCAGCGTACGCAGTATTTT TRBV6-5 NA 15 few TRBJ2-3
CASSEGAQLAGELFF TGTGCCAGCAGTGAAGGAGCACAGCTCGCCGGGGAGCTGTTTTTT TRBV2 NA 15 NA TRBJ2-2
CASSGGGTEAFF TGCGCCAGCAGTGGAGGGGGCACTGAAGCTTTCTTT TRBV10-2 NA 12 NA TRBJ1-1
CASGLGQGFMETQYF TGTGCTAGTGGTTTGGGACAGGGGTTTATGGAGACCCAGTACTTC TRBV12-5 TRBD1 15 NA TRBJ2-5
CASSPLLGGDEQFF TGTGCCAGCTCACCGCTCCTAGGGGGCGATGAGCAGTTCTTC TRBV18 TRBD1 14 NA TRBJ2-1
CASSRGGGAATEAFF TGTGCCAGCAGTCGAGGAGGGGGCGCGGCCACTGAAGCTTTCTTT TRBV28 TRBD1 15 NA TRBJ1-1
CATSRDLWTSGGTDTQYF TGTGCCACCAGCAGAGATCTCTGGACTAGCGGGGGAACAGATACGCAGTATTTT TRBV15 TRBD2 18 NA TRBJ2-3
CASSLGVSSYNSPLHF TGTGCCAGCAGCTTAGGAGTTAGCTCCTATAATTCACCCCTCCACTTT TRBV7-9 NA 16 NA TRBJ1-6
CASNLRNQPQHF TGTGCCAGCAATCTCAGGAACCAGCCCCAGCATTTT TRBV2 NA 12 NA TRBJ1-5
CASSPQPGSGGYTDTQYF TGTGCCAGCAGCCCTCAGCCGGGTTCGGGGGGATATACAGATACGCAGTATTTT TRBV21-1 NA 18 NA TRBJ2-3
CASSLDETQNYGYTF TGTGCCAGCAGCTTGGACGAAACACAGAACTATGGCTACACCTTC TRBV5-4 NA 15 NA TRBJ1-2
CASTSVGGTEAFF TGTGCCAGCACCTCTGTGGGGGGCACTGAAGCTTTCTTT TRBV2 NA 13 NA TRBJ1-1
CASSSTTGRGQETQYF TGCGCCAGCAGCAGTACGACCGGGAGGGGACAAGAGACCCAGTACTTC TRBV4-1 TRBD2 16 NA TRBJ2-5
CASSQDWGGARSEQYF TGCGCCAGCAGCCAAGATTGGGGGGGGGCACGATCCGAGCAGTACTTC TRBV4-1 NA 16 NA TRBJ2-7
CASRNGQVMQHF TGTGCCAGTAGGAACGGACAGGTGATGCAGCATTTT TRBV19 TRBD1 12 NA TRBJ1-5
CASSSGTNEQFF TGTGCCAGCAGCTCAGGGACTAATGAGCAGTTCTTC TRBV11-3 NA 12 NA TRBJ2-1
CASSLVPRGPYNEQFF TGTGCCAGCAGCTTAGTCCCCAGGGGGCCCTACAATGAGCAGTTCTTC TRBV7-6 TRBD1 16 few TRBJ2-1
CASSEITGGWGLFF TGTGCCAGCAGTGAAATAACAGGGGGCTGGGGCCTGTTTTTT TRBV2 TRBD1 14 NA TRBJ1-4
CASRIAGATEAFF TGTGCCAGCAGGATTGCAGGGGCCACTGAAGCTTTCTTT TRBV6-6 NA 13 NA TRBJ1-1
CASSWSGGYDTEAFF TGTGCCAGCAGCTGGTCAGGGGGTTACGACACTGAAGCTTTCTTT TRBV7-9 TRBD1 15 NA TRBJ1-1
CASSLRTSGAAGELFF TGTGCCAGCAGCCTCAGAACCTCAGGGGCGGCCGGGGAGCTGTTTTTT TRBV3-1/TRBV3-2 NA 16 NA TRBJ2-2
CASSLALGTDTQYF TGTGCCAGCAGCTTAGCACTAGGCACAGATACGCAGTATTTT TRBV7-2 NA 14 NA TRBJ2-3
CASSLRDSTYEQYF TGTGCCAGCAGCTTAAGGGACTCCACCTACGAGCAGTACTTC TRBV5-5 NA 14 once TRBJ2-7
CASSFWFGRASSEQFF TGTGCCAGCAGCTTTTGGTTTGGCAGGGCATCCAGTGAGCAGTTCTTC TRBV11-1 NA 16 NA TRBJ2-1
CASGLERIRTGPYEQYF TGTGCTAGTGGTTTGGAGCGGATCCGAACAGGGCCCTACGAGCAGTACTTC TRBV12-5 NA 17 NA TRBJ2-7